This T cell receptor (beta chain) was obtained from a study of T cell repertoires in cytomegalovirus infection. Study-wide context: Use of recently identified HLA-C-restricted and well-studied HLA-B-restricted CMV epitopes was part of the study. TCR beta signatures that were public indicated CMV infection and matching HLA type.

This clonotype came up a few times. Its specificity is not known. TCRdb re-derived calls from the reads in MiXCR, one entry per CDR3 protein. Here the sample spans tens of thousands of distinct CDR3 sequences, around 20% being singletons. Study observations and caveats: Dominating the ex vivo response were TCR beta clonotypes that were CMV-specific and HLA-C-restricted. Cumulative public TCR beta family frequency identified CMV carriers with the relevant HLA.

The CDR3 covers 11 residues. Germline CDR1 and CDR2: SGHVS and FQNEAQ. With 8 bases removed from V and 11 bases from J, the gap between germline ends came to 14 bases. The material sequenced was CD8+ T cells from cultured PBMCs, taken from culture after CMV antigen stimulation. The clonotype was recovered from a human donor in good health (CMV status not recorded). Some clones in this sample may be carry-over from other donors' samples. The genes are TRBV7-8 and TRBJ2-3; D tentatively fits TRBD1 or TRBD2 (5 bases each). The CDR3, as DNA: TGTGCCAGCGCCCCCCGGGACCGGCAGTATTTT. Amino acid sequence: CASAPRDRQYF.